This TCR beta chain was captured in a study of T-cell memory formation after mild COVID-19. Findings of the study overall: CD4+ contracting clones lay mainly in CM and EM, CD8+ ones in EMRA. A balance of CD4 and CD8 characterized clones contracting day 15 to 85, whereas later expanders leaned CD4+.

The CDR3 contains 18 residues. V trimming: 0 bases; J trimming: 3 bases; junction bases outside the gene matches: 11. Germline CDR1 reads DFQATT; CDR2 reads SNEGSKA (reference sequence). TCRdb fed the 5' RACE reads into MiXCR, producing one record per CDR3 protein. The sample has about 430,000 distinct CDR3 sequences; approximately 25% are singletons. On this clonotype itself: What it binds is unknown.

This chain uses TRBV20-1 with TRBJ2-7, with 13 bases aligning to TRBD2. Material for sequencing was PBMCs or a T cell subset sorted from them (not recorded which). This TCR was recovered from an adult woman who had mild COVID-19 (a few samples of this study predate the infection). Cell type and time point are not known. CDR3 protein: CSARDRTSGSVLGYEQYF. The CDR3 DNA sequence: TGCAGTGCTAGAGATCGGACTAGCGGGAGCGTGTTGGGCTACGAGCAGTACTTC.